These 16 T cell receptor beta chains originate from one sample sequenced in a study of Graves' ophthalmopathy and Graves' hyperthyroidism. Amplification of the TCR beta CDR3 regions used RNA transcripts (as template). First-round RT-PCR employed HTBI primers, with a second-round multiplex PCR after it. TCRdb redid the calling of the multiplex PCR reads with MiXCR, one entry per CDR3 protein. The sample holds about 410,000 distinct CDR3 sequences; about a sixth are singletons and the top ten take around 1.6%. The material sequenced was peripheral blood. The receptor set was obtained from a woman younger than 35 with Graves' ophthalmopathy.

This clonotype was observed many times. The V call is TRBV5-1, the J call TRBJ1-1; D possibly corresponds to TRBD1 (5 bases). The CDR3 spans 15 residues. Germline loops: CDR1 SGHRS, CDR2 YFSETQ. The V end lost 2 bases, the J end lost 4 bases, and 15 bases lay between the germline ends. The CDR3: CASSLTPGRVTEAFF. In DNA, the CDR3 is TGCGCCAGCAGCTTAACCCCAGGGAGGGTCACTGAAGCTTTCTTT.

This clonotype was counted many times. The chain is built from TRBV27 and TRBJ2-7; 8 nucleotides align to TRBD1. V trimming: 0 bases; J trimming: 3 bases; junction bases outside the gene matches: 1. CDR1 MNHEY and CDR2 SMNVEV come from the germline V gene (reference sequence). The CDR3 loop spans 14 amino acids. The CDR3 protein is CASSLSRGHYEQYF. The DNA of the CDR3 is TGTGCCAGCAGTTTATCCAGGGGGCACTACGAGCAGTACTTC.

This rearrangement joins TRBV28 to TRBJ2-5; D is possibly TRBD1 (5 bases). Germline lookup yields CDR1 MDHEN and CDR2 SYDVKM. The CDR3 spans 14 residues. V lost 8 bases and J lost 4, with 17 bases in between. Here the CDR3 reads CASQQGGVVETQYF. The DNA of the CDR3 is TGTGCCAGCCAGCAGGGTGGGGTAGTAGAGACCCAGTACTTC.

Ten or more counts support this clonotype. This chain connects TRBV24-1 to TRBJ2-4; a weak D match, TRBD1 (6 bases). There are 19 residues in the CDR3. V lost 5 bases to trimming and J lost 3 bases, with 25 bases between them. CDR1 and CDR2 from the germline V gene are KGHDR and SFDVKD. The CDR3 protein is CATSGSSGTTGYSKNIQYF. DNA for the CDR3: TGTGCCACCAGTGGCTCATCAGGCACCACAGGGTACAGCAAAAACATTCAGTACTTC.

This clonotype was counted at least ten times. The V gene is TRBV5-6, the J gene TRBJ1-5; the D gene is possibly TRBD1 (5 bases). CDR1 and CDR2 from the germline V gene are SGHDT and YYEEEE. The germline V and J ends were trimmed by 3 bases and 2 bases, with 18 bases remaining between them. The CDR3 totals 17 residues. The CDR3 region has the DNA TGTGCCAGCAGCTATGGTGGAGGGGTTAGTGGCAATCAGCCCCAGCATTTT. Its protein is CASSYGGGVSGNQPQHF. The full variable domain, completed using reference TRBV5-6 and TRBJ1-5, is DAGVTQSPTHLIKTRGQQVTLRCSPKSGHDTVSWYQQALGQGPQFIFQYYEEEERQRGNFPDRFSGHQFPNYSSELNVNALLLGDSALYLCASSYGGGVSGNQPQHFGDGTRLSIL.

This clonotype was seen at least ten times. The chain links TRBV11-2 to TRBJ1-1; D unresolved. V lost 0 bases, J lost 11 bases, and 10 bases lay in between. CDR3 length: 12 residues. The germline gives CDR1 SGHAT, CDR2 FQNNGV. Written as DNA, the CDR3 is TGTGCCAGCAGCTTAGAGGGAGGAGGCGCTTTCTTT. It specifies CASSLEGGGAFF.

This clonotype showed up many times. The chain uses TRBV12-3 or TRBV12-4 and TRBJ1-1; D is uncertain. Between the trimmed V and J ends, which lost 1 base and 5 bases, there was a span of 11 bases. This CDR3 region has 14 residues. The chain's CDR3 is CASSLGGMATEAFF. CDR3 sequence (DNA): TGTGCCAGCAGTTTAGGGGGTATGGCGACTGAAGCTTTCTTT.

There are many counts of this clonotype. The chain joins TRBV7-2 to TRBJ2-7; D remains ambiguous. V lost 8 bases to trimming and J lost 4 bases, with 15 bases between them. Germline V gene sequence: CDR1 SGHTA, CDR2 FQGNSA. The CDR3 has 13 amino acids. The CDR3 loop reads CASLVSRGYEQYF. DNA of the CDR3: TGTGCCAGCCTCGTCTCCCGAGGTTACGAGCAGTACTTC.

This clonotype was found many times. The CDR3 region is CASSLSGRNEQYF. CDR3 DNA: TGTGCCAGCAGCTTGTCGGGAAGGAACGAGCAGTACTTC. V and J are TRBV11-2 and TRBJ2-7, with a possible D match to TRBD2 (5 bases). The CDR3 consists of 13 residues. Germline loops: CDR1 SGHAT, CDR2 FQNNGV. Trimming removed 3 bases at V and 5 bases at J, with 11 bases between.

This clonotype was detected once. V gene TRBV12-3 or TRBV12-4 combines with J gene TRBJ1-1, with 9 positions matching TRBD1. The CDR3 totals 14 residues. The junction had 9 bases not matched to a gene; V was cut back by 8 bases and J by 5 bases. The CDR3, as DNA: TGTGCCAGCGTCTGGGGGGACAGGGATACTGAAGCTTTCTTT. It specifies CASVWGDRDTEAFF.

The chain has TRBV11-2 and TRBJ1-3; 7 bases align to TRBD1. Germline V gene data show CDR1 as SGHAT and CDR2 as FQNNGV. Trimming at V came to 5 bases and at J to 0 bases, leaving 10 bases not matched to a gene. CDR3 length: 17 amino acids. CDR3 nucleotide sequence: TGTGCCAGCAGCCTCCGGGACAGAAAGCCCTCTGGAAACACCATATATTTT. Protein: CASSLRDRKPSGNTIYF.

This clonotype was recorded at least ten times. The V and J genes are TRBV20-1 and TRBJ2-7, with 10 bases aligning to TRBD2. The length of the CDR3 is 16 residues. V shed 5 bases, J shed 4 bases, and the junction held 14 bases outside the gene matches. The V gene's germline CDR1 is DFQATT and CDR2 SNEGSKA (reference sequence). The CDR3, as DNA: TGCAGTGCTGGGACTAGCGCTCCTATGTGGGTGTACGAGCAGTACTTC. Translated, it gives CSAGTSAPMWVYEQYF.

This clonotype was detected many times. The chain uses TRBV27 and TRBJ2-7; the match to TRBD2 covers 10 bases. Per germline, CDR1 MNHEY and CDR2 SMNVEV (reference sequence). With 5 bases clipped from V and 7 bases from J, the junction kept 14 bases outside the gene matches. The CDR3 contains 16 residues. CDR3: CASSPLSGRASGEQYF. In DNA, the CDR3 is TGTGCCAGCAGTCCTCTAAGCGGGAGGGCCTCGGGTGAGCAGTACTTC.

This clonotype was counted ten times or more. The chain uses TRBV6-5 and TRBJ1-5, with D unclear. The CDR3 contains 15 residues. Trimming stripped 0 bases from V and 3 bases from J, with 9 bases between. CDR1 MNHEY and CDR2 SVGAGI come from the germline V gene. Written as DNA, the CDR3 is TGTGCCAGCAGTTACTCGCGGAGAATCAATCAGCCCCAGCATTTT. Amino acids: CASSYSRRINQPQHF.

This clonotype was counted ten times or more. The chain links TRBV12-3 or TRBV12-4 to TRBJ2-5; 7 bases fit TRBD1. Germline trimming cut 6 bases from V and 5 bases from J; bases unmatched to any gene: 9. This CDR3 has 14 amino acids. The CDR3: CASRGQLEWETQYF. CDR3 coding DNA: TGTGCCAGCAGGGGACAGTTGGAGTGGGAGACCCAGTACTTC.

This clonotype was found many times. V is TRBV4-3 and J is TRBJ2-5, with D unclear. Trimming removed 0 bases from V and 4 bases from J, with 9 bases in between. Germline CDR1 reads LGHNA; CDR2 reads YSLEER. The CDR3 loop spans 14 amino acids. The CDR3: CASSQEGKAETQYF. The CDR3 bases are TGCGCCAGCAGCCAAGAAGGCAAGGCAGAGACCCAGTACTTC.